A single sample gave rise to the 18 T cell receptor beta chains below, sequenced in a study of T cell clonotyping in hematopoietic cell transplantation (dated by TCRdb to the early 2020s). Libraries were made using the immunoSEQ multiplex PCR assay. Entries here come from immuneACCESS through TCRdb and include only in-frame sequences with V and J called. Some clones fail to appear in such tables; in the studies checked, an unresolved V gene covers under half of the shortfall, and the cause of the remainder is unknown. The sample profile shows around 8,400 clones; approximately 88% of them were found once. The top ten hold 4.2% of the sample. Per the publication, the time point label means: recipient sample taken at acute GVHD onset. The specimen comprised peripheral blood mononuclear cells, sampled at the time of graft-versus-host disease after allogeneic stem cell transplant. All receptors come from a male patient aged 60 to 75 who had an allogeneic stem cell transplant from a related donor, so the T cells may come from the graft donor. Some clones in this sample may be carry-over from other donors' samples.

This rearrangement joins TRBV7-2 to TRBJ2-7; TRBD1 matches at 8 bases. The CDR3 covers 13 residues. Unmatched junction bases numbered 3, after V lost 7 bases and J lost 1 base. Germline V lookup: CDR1 SGHTA, CDR2 FQGNSA. CDR3 loop: CASTRTGSYEQYF. The CDR3 DNA reads TGTGCCAGCACCCGGACAGGGTCCTACGAGCAGTACTTC.

The genes are TRBV29-1 and TRBJ1-2; a possible D gene is TRBD1 (6 bases). Germline CDR1 is SQVTM and CDR2 is ANQGSEA. CDR3 length: 13 residues. V lost 4 bases and J 5 bases, leaving 14 bases between the germline ends. The CDR3 DNA reads TGCAGCGTTGCCGGGACAAGCGCTTATGGCTACACCTTC. Amino acids: CSVAGTSAYGYTF.

CDR3 region: CASSSSLEAFF. DNA for the CDR3: TGTGCCAGTAGTTCCAGTCTTGAAGCTTTCTTT. This sequence joins TRBV19 and TRBJ1-1; D ambiguous. The germline V gene has CDR1 LNHDA and CDR2 SQIVND (reference sequence). The CDR3 consists of 11 residues. Trimming pared 5 bases from V and 7 bases from J, leaving 8 bases between.

The chain links TRBV9 to TRBJ2-1; the match to TRBD2 covers 8 bases. With 0 bases clipped from V and 8 bases from J, the junction kept 10 bases outside the gene matches. Germline V gene lookup returns CDR1 SGDLS and CDR2 YYNGEE. The CDR3 sequence is 16 residues long. The CDR3 region has the DNA TGTGCCAGCAGCGTAGCCGATACGGGGGGGGCTTATGAGCAGTTCTTC. It yields the protein CASSVADTGGAYEQFF.

The genes are TRBV6-6 and TRBJ2-7, with a possible D match to TRBD1 (5 bases). Trimming removed 6 bases from V and 2 bases from J, with 14 bases in between. Germline lookup yields CDR1 MNHNY and CDR2 SVGAGI (reference sequence). This CDR3 is 14 amino acids long. As DNA, the CDR3 is TGTGCCAGCAGCGCCGAGATAGGGGCCTACGAGCAGTACTTC. It yields the protein CASSAEIGAYEQYF.

This sequence joins TRBV7-9 and TRBJ1-1, with D uncertain. Germline V gives CDR1 SEHNR, CDR2 FQNEAQ (reference sequence). Trimming removed 1 base at V and 4 bases at J, with 7 bases between. The CDR3 contains 13 residues. The CDR3 DNA reads as TGTGCCAGCAGCTTAGAGAAGGGCACTGAAGCTTTCTTT. It encodes CASSLEKGTEAFF.

V is TRBV7-9 and J is TRBJ1-5, with D unclear. The CDR3 contains 13 residues. The germline gives CDR1 SEHNR, CDR2 FQNEAQ (reference sequence). Trimming took off 1 base at V and 1 base at J, with 2 bases between the two ends. The CDR3 here is CASSLESNQPQHF. In DNA form, the CDR3 reads TGTGCCAGCAGCTTAGAGAGCAATCAGCCCCAGCATTTT.

The chain uses TRBV6-4 and TRBJ1-2; 10 bases map to TRBD1. V lost 6 bases and J lost 5; bases outside the gene matches: 6. Looked up from germline, CDR1 is MRHNA and CDR2 is SNTAGT. The CDR3 is made up of 14 amino acids. CDR3 DNA sequence: TGTGCCAGCAGACCGGGACAGGGGTTTTATGGCTACACCTTC. Translating gives CASRPGQGFYGYTF.

This sequence joins TRBV7-7 and TRBJ2-2, with 9 positions matching TRBD1. The CDR3 sequence is 15 residues long. Germline CDR1 reads SSHAT; CDR2 reads FNYEAQ (reference sequence). V dropped 4 bases and J dropped 5; count of bases not matched to a gene: 5. This chain's CDR3 is CASSSGTGNTGELFF. The CDR3 coding sequence is TGTGCCAGCAGCTCCGGGACAGGGAATACCGGGGAGCTGTTTTTT.

This chain uses TRBV6-1 with TRBJ1-6, with 9 bases matching TRBD1. In germline, CDR1 is MNHNS, CDR2 SASEGT. This CDR3 region has 15 residues. Unmatched junction bases numbered 6, after V lost 5 bases and J lost 7 bases. CDR3 protein: CASSNLDRGNSPLHF. The CDR3 bases are TGTGCCAGCAGTAACTTGGACAGGGGAAATTCACCCCTCCACTTT.

This clone has just one count. V usage is TRBV5-4 and J usage is TRBJ2-2; 10 nucleotides line up with TRBD1. Germline V gives CDR1 SGHNT, CDR2 YYREEE (reference sequence). V was pared by 4 bases and J by 4 bases, with 10 bases of the junction left unmatched. The CDR3 length is 17 residues. The CDR3 loop is CASSVPGQGPATGELFF. The DNA of the CDR3 is TGTGCCAGCAGCGTTCCGGGACAGGGGCCCGCCACCGGGGAGCTGTTTTTT.

This clone is a singleton in its sample. CDR3: CASSLEMNTEAFF. CDR3 DNA: TGTGCCAGCAGCTTAGAGATGAACACTGAAGCTTTCTTT. The chain joins TRBV11-1 to TRBJ1-1, with D unresolved. This CDR3 is built from 13 residues. From germline, CDR1 is SGHAT and CDR2 FQDESV (reference sequence). V was shortened by 1 base and J by 0 bases, with 3 bases between the two germline ends.

V gene TRBV28 combines with J gene TRBJ1-2; D unresolved. This CDR3 has 13 amino acids. The V end lost 5 bases, the J end lost 8 bases, and 15 bases lay between the germline ends. CDR1 MDHEN and CDR2 SYDVKM come from the germline V gene. The CDR3 DNA sequence: TGTGCCAGCAGTATTACGACTCCACACGGCTACACCTTC. Translation: CASSITTPHGYTF.

This chain connects TRBV5-1 to TRBJ1-4; 7 bases agree with TRBD1. This CDR3 is built from 14 residues. Unmatched junction bases numbered 3, after V lost 0 bases and J lost 7 bases. CDR1 SGHRS and CDR2 YFSETQ come from the germline V gene. CDR3 protein: CASSLEGAGEKLFF. DNA for the CDR3: TGCGCCAGCAGCTTGGAGGGGGCCGGTGAAAAACTGTTTTTT.

The chain is built from TRBV14 and TRBJ2-7; D is unresolved. The CDR3 has 14 amino acids. Trimming took 0 bases from V and 3 from J, leaving 9 bases between them. Germline V lookup: CDR1 SGHDN, CDR2 FVKESK. CDR3 protein: CASSQDEQIYEQYF. CDR3 DNA sequence: TGTGCCAGCAGCCAAGACGAACAGATCTACGAGCAGTACTTC.

The V call is TRBV23-1, the J call TRBJ1-5, with 9 bases lining up with TRBD1. TRBV23-1 is reported as an ORF; its role is uncertain. With 6 bases clipped from V and 1 base from J, the junction kept 13 bases outside the gene matches. The CDR3 is made up of 18 amino acids. The CDR3 sequence: CASRFSPGQGQSNQPQHF. In DNA, the CDR3 is TGCGCCAGCAGGTTTAGCCCGGGACAGGGTCAAAGCAATCAGCCCCAGCATTTT.

Note on this clone: Its ends do not fully match the called genes, so a read error is possible. The rearrangement links TRBV28 to TRBJ2-7, with TRBD1 as a possible D gene (6 bases). The CDR3 runs to 11 residues. Germline V gene sequence: CDR1 MDHEN, CDR2 SYDVKM. In DNA form, the CDR3 reads TGTGCCTGCAGAGGGGGTGGGGAGCAGTACTTC. Translating gives CACRGGGEQYF.

J is TRBJ1-1 and V is TRBV19, with 7 bases lining up with TRBD1. Per the germline V gene, CDR1 is LNHDA and CDR2 is SQIVND (reference sequence). The V gene end was trimmed by 4 bases and the J gene end by 3 bases; junction bases not matched to a gene: 5. CDR3 length: 14 residues. The CDR3 sequence is CASSSRGGHTEAFF. The CDR3 bases are TGTGCCAGTAGTAGTCGAGGGGGCCACACTGAAGCTTTCTTT.